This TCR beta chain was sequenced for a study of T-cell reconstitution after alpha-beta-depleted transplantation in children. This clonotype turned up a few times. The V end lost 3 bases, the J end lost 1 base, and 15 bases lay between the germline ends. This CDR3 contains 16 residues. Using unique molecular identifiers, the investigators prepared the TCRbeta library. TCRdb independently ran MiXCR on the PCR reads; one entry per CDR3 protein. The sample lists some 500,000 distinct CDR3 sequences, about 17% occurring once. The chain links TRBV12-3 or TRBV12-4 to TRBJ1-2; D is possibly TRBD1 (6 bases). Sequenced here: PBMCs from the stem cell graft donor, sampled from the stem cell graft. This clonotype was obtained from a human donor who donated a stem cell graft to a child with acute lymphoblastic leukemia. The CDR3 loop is CASSLSGALFNYGYTF. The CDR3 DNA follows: TGTGCCAGCAGTTTGTCAGGGGCCCTCTTTAACTATGGCTACACCTTC.